This T cell receptor (beta chain) was observed in a study of T-cell reconstitution after alpha-beta-depleted transplantation in children. Study-wide results and caveats: Reportedly, only several hundred clones from non-depleted graft cells drove alpha-beta T-cell counts at about two months.

Trimming removed 3 bases from V and 4 bases from J, with 4 bases in between. CDR3 length equals 12 residues. Ten or more counts support this clonotype. Its antigen remains unknown. Preparation of the TCRbeta library involved a method that used unique molecular identifiers. TCRdb ran MiXCR on the PCR reads and lists one entry per CDR3 protein. The sample shows 90,000 to 130,000 distinct CDR3 sequences, 5.5% to 7% of them seen only once. The sequence was obtained from a male patient aged 2 to 10 who had a stem cell transplant for acute lymphoblastic leukemia, so the T cells may come from the graft donor. The sequencing here drew on PBMCs, mostly from graft donor cells, taken 360 days after TCRalphabeta/CD19-depleted stem cell transplant. The genes are TRBV12-3 or TRBV12-4 and TRBJ2-1; D uncertain. The CDR3 coding sequence is TGTGCCAGCAGTTTCGTGTACAATGAGCAGTTCTTC. Its translation is CASSFVYNEQFF.